This T cell receptor (beta chain) comes out of a study of T-cell reconstitution after alpha-beta-depleted transplantation in children. Study-wide results and caveats: Surviving recipient T cells and thymic progenitors produced the high day-60 TCRbeta diversity seen in some patients.

For this clonotype: Its target is unknown.

This sample's TCRbeta library carried unique molecular identifier barcodes. TCRdb fed the PCR reads into MiXCR, producing one record per CDR3 protein. The table records about 980,000 distinct CDR3 sequences, 25% to 30% of them present only once. The CDR3 spans 15 residues. From germline, CDR1 is MNHNS and CDR2 SASEGT. J lost 4 bases, V lost 5 bases, and 7 bases had no gene match. The chain joins TRBV6-1 to TRBJ2-1, with TRBD1 identical over 8 bases. This TCR came from a boy in the first two years of life who had a stem cell transplant for SCID, so the T cells may come from the graft donor. The material sequenced was PBMCs, mostly from graft donor cells, taken 360 days after TCRalphabeta/CD19-depleted stem cell transplant. DNA of the CDR3: TGTGCCAGCAGTAGGACAGGGAAAAGTTACAATGAGCAGTTCTTC. The encoded protein is CASSRTGKSYNEQFF.